This TCR beta chain appears in the sequencing data of a study of blood T cell repertoires in COVID-19. Germline V CDR1 and CDR2: SNHLY, FYNNEI. Germline trimming cut 6 bases from V and 7 bases from J; bases unmatched to any gene: 14. The CDR3 is 16 amino acids. This table comes from immunoSEQ multiplex PCR, and its TCRdb copy is limited to in-frame clones, with some not included. This table has hundreds of thousands of clones, roughly nine tenths appearing once. The rearrangement uses TRBV2 and TRBJ1-4; 7 bases line up with TRBD1. Sequenced material: peripheral blood. The clonotype was recovered from a woman in her twenties or thirties with COVID-19, enrolled during active disease. DNA of the CDR3: TGTGCCAGCAGGCGTCCCGGGACAGTACGGGGTGAAAAACTGTTTTTT. It codes for CASRRPGTVRGEKLFF. The full variable domain, completed using reference TRBV2 and TRBJ1-4, is EPEVTQTPSHQVTQMGQEVILRCVPISNHLYFYWYRQILGQKVEFLVSFYNNEISEKSEIFDDQFSVERPDGSNFTLKIRSTKLEDSAMYFCASRRPGTVRGEKLFFGSGTQLSVL.